The rows below give T cell receptor beta chains drawn from one sample of a study of molecular identifiers for immune sequencing clone quantification. Each CDR3 protein is one row after TCRdb ran MiXCR on the PCR reads. The sample consists of approximately 550,000 distinct CDR3 sequences, about 26% of them appearing once. The sequencing input was naive CD8+ T cells from blood, with Jurkat cell RNA spiked in. The receptors stem from a human donor in good health. Some libraries in this study had Jurkat cell RNA spiked in. The CDR3 runs from the conserved cysteine through the conserved F or W. D genes are given only for firm matches. Size values are once, few and many counts, or a class for expanded clones, and some rows have none.

-,TRBD1,TRBJ2-1,TRBV5-1,CASSSKTGGNEQFF,TGCGCCAGCAGCTCAAAGACAGGGGGCAATGAGCAGTTCTTC
many,TRBD1,TRBJ2-7,TRBV5-6,CASSLALRGRWEQYF,TGTGCCAGCAGCTTGGCCTTGAGGGGGCGCTGGGAGCAGTACTTC
many,TRBD2,TRBJ2-2,TRBV29-1,CSLTLAGGPSDTGELFF,TGCAGCCTGACTCTAGCGGGAGGGCCCTCAGACACCGGGGAGCTGTTTTTT
many,-,TRBJ2-3,TRBV29-1,CSAPVSTDTQYF,TGCAGCGCCCCGGTTAGCACAGATACGCAGTATTTT
many,TRBD1,TRBJ2-5,TRBV7-2,CASSFPVRTGEETQYF,TGTGCCAGCAGCTTTCCAGTCCGGACAGGGGAAGAGACCCAGTACTTC
once,-,TRBJ2-6,TRBV6-5,CASSFYSEANVLTF,TGTGCCAGCAGTTTCTACTCTGAGGCCAACGTCCTGACTTTC
-,TRBD1,TRBJ2-1,TRBV7-3,CASSSGTVSYSEQFF,TGTGCCAGCAGCTCAGGGACAGTCTCCTACAGTGAGCAGTTCTTC
many,-,TRBJ2-5,TRBV4-3,CASSHKEIGETQYF,TGCGCCAGCAGCCATAAGGAGATAGGGGAGACCCAGTACTTC
-,-,TRBJ2-7,TRBV27,CASSLSRNYEQYF,TGTGCCAGCAGTTTATCCAGAAACTACGAGCAGTACTTC
-,-,TRBJ1-1,TRBV6-2/TRBV6-3,CASIQGPNTEAFF,TGTGCCAGCATTCAGGGGCCTAACACTGAAGCTTTCTTT
-,TRBD1,TRBJ1-2,TRBV25-1,CASSSTGFGYGYTF,TGTGCCAGCAGCTCGACAGGGTTCGGCTATGGCTACACCTTC
-,-,TRBJ2-1,TRBV10-1,CASSEFNEQFF,TGCGCCAGCAGTGAGTTTAATGAGCAGTTCTTC
few,-,TRBJ1-1,TRBV27,CASIWGTEAFF,TGTGCCAGCATATGGGGGACTGAAGCTTTCTTT
few,TRBD2,TRBJ2-7,TRBV7-2,CASSLVGGGDEQYF,TGTGCCAGCAGCTTAGTGGGCGGGGGGGACGAGCAGTACTTC
many,TRBD1,TRBJ2-7,TRBV12-3/TRBV12-4,CASSSPGQPYEQYF,TGTGCCAGCAGTTCACCGGGACAGCCCTACGAGCAGTACTTC
-,-,TRBJ2-5,TRBV13,CASSLGLRGQEPQYF,TGTGCCAGCAGCTTAGGCCTTCGGGGTCAAGAGCCCCAGTACTTC
-,TRBD2,TRBJ2-5,TRBV9,CASSVAGGEQETQYF,TGTGCCAGCAGCGTGGCGGGAGGCGAACAAGAGACCCAGTACTTC
few,TRBD1,TRBJ1-6,TRBV10-2,CASSETGESPLHF,TGCGCCAGCAGTGAGACAGGGGAGTCACCCCTCCACTTT
many,-,TRBJ2-7,TRBV4-3,CASSQVTTGTGEYEQYF,TGCGCCAGCAGCCAAGTAACAACCGGGACGGGGGAGTACGAGCAGTACTTC
many,-,TRBJ1-1,TRBV6-5,CASSYSWEGEAFF,TGTGCCAGCAGTTACTCTTGGGAGGGTGAAGCTTTCTTT
few,TRBD2,TRBJ2-7,TRBV2,CASRDPGLAGLSSYEQYF,TGTGCCAGCAGAGACCCTGGACTAGCGGGTTTAAGCTCCTACGAGCAGTACTTC
-,TRBD1,TRBJ2-7,TRBV7-9,CASSRGGQEFSYEQYF,TGTGCCAGCAGCCGAGGTGGACAGGAATTCTCCTACGAGCAGTACTTC
few,-,TRBJ2-7,TRBV6-6,CASSYSRLGYEQYF,TGTGCCAGCAGTTACTCGAGACTAGGGTACGAGCAGTACTTC
many,TRBD1,TRBJ2-7,TRBV27,CASSLGQGIGEQYF,TGTGCCAGCAGTCTGGGACAGGGGATAGGAGAGCAGTACTTC
-,-,TRBJ1-3,TRBV7-8,CASSLMETSGNTIYF,TGTGCCAGCAGCTTAATGGAGACCTCCGGAAACACCATATATTTT
few,TRBD1,TRBJ1-6,TRBV4-3,CASSQDEGTGRSPLHF,TGCGCCAGCAGCCAAGATGAGGGGACAGGGCGTTCACCCCTCCACTTT
-,TRBD2,TRBJ2-7,TRBV28,CASIPSPSGPYEQYF,TGTGCCAGCATCCCAAGCCCTAGCGGCCCCTACGAGCAGTACTTC
few,-,TRBJ2-7,TRBV6-5,CASSSTEILTTEQYF,TGTGCCAGCAGCTCTACGGAAATCCTTACTACCGAGCAGTACTTC
-,-,TRBJ2-7,TRBV28,CDSSFGSYEQYF,TGTGACAGCAGTTTCGGGAGCTACGAGCAGTACTTC
-,TRBD2,TRBJ2-7,TRBV4-2,CASSQGTSGMILYEQYF,TGTGCCAGCAGCCAAGGGACTAGCGGGATGATATTGTACGAGCAGTACTTC
-,-,TRBJ1-4,TRBV20-1,CSARDRRVANEKLFF,TGCAGTGCTAGAGATCGCCGGGTTGCTAATGAAAAACTGTTTTTT
-,-,TRBJ1-6,TRBV4-3,CASSQDSGPNSPLHF,TGCGCCAGCAGCCAAGATTCTGGTCCAAATTCACCCCTCCACTTT
many,-,TRBJ2-3,TRBV7-2,CASSRDFSYATDTQYF,TGTGCCAGCAGCAGGGACTTCTCTTACGCGACAGATACGCAGTATTTT
-,-,TRBJ2-7,TRBV29-1,CRVGRNGYEQYF,TGCAGAGTTGGGAGAAATGGCTACGAGCAGTACTTC